Detailed here is one T cell receptor beta chain. In the original processing: Cell counts per sample came from amplifying reference gene primers. The protocol was immunoSEQ multiplex PCR, while the TCRdb copy is restricted to in-frame clones and leaves out a portion. V and J calls and clone size are copied from that table; D and trimming were computed from the DNA. Among 150,000 or so clones listed, roughly 83% were seen once. This record comes from a study of blood T cell repertoires in COVID-19. Germline V gene data show CDR1 as SGHRS and CDR2 as YFSETQ. V lost 7 bases to trimming and J lost 4 bases, with 17 bases between them. The length of the CDR3 is 14 residues.

The chain uses TRBV5-1 and TRBJ1-2; tentatively, D is TRBD1 (6 bases). This TCR was recovered from a woman in her sixties or seventies with COVID-19, enrolled during active disease. The sequenced sample was peripheral blood. Here the CDR3 reads CASGPQGDGYGYTF. In DNA, the CDR3 is TGCGCCAGCGGACCACAGGGTGACGGCTATGGCTACACCTTC.